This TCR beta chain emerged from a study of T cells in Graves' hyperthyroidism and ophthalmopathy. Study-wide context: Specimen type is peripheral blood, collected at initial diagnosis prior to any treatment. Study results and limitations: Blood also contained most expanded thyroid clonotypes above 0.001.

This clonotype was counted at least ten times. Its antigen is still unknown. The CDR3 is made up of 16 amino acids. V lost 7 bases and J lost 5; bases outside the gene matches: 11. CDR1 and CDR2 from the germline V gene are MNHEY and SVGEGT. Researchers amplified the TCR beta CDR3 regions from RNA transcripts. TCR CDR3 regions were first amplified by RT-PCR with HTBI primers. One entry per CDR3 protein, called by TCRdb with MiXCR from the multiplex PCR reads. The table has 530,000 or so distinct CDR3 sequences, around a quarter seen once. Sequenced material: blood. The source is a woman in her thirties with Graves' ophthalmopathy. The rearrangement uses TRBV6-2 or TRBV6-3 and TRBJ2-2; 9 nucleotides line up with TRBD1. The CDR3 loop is CASTLRDRASTGELFF. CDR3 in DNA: TGTGCCAGCACCCTCCGGGACAGGGCTTCGACCGGGGAGCTGTTTTTT.